A selection of T cell receptor beta chains follows, all from one sample in a study of T cell changes during pregnancy in multiple sclerosis. Assay used: immunoSEQ multiplex PCR; TCRdb lists only in-frame clones, some missing. The sample lists over 60,000 clones; approximately 95% were seen once. The source material was peripheral blood, sampled in the first trimester of pregnancy. These receptors were obtained from a female donor with multiple sclerosis, enrolled in a pregnancy study. The CDR3 runs from the conserved cysteine through the conserved F or W. The D gene is left open where the match is weak. Size is stated for part of the rows, as once, few or many counts, or as a class when the clone is expanded.

CDR3 DNA | CDR3 protein | clone size | D gene | J gene | V gene
TGTGCCAGCAGTTTAGGGGGGGTAGCGGGACTCGATGAGCAGTTCTTC | CASSLGGVAGLDEQFF | - | TRBD2 | TRBJ2-1 | TRBV28
TGTGCCAGCAGCTTAGGGACAGGGGATGTCTATGGCTACACCTTC | CASSLGTGDVYGYTF | - | TRBD1 | TRBJ1-2 | TRBV7-9
TGTGCCAGCAGTCGTCCTGGAACAGGGATCAATCAGCCCCAGCATTTT | CASSRPGTGINQPQHF | - | - | TRBJ1-5 | TRBV28
TGTGCCACCAGCAGCCGGGACAGGGACGGCTACACCTTC | CATSSRDRDGYTF | - | TRBD1 | TRBJ1-2 | TRBV15
TGTGCCAGCAGGGCCGGACAGGGAGCCTACGAGCAGTACTTC | CASRAGQGAYEQYF | - | TRBD1 | TRBJ2-7 | TRBV6-5
TGTGCCAGCATGGGCCAAATCACAGATACGCAGTATTTT | CASMGQITDTQYF | - | - | TRBJ2-3 | TRBV2
TGCGCCAGCAGCCACAGGGGTTTGATGAACACTGAAGCTTTCTTT | CASSHRGLMNTEAFF | - | TRBD1 | TRBJ1-1 | TRBV5-1
TGTGCCAGCAGCGCCTCCCCAGGGTCATGGGACAATGAGCAGTTCTTC | CASSASPGSWDNEQFF | once | - | TRBJ2-1 | TRBV9
TGTGCCAGCAGCCCAGGGGCGCAAAGCAATCAGCCCCAGCATTTT | CASSPGAQSNQPQHF | once | - | TRBJ1-5 | TRBV2
TGTGCCAGTAGTATATTCGGGGGGTATCAGCCCCAGCATTTT | CASSIFGGYQPQHF | - | - | TRBJ1-5 | TRBV19
TGTGCCAGCAGCGCCGGGGAAACTAATGAAAAACTGTTTTTT | CASSAGETNEKLFF | - | - | TRBJ1-4 | TRBV9
TGTGCCAGCAGCCATATTAGTTTGGCGGGTCTTCGCAATCAGCCCCAGCATTTT | CASSHISLAGLRNQPQHF | - | - | TRBJ1-5 | TRBV5-4
TGTGCCAGCAGCCCTAGACAGGGGGTGGCCTACGAGCAGTACTTC | CASSPRQGVAYEQYF | - | TRBD1 | TRBJ2-7 | TRBV7-2
TGTGCCAGCAGCTTAGCGACGAGGGTCGGCACAGATACGCAGTATTTT | CASSLATRVGTDTQYF | - | - | TRBJ2-3 | TRBV7-6
TGTGCCAGCAGCTCCACCGGCCCCGGACAGGGAAATTCACCCCTCCACTTT | CASSSTGPGQGNSPLHF | - | TRBD1 | TRBJ1-6 | TRBV28
TGTGCCAGCAGCTTAAAGGGGACAGGAGGGTCCGGGGAGCTGTTTTTT | CASSLKGTGGSGELFF | - | TRBD1 | TRBJ2-2 | TRBV7-9
TGTGCCAGCAGCTTAGCGGCGGGGGGGGATGGCTACACCTTC | CASSLAAGGDGYTF | few | - | TRBJ1-2 | TRBV7-9
TGTGCCAGCAGTTTCACTGGCTACAATGAGCAGTTCTTC | CASSFTGYNEQFF | - | - | TRBJ2-1 | TRBV28
TGCGCCAGCACCCCGGAGGGCAGGGTTTACCCTGAAGCTTTCTTT | CASTPEGRVYPEAFF | - | - | TRBJ1-1 | TRBV5-1
TGCGCCAGCAGTTCTAACAGGGGGCACTCTGGAAACACCATATATTTT | CASSSNRGHSGNTIYF | - | TRBD1 | TRBJ1-3 | TRBV5-1
TGTGCCAGTAGTTCAACAGGCACTAACTATGGCTACACCTTC | CASSSTGTNYGYTF | - | - | TRBJ1-2 | TRBV19
TGTGCCACCAGCAGAGGGGTCGGGACAGGGGTGAATCAGCCCCAGCATTTT | CATSRGVGTGVNQPQHF | - | TRBD1 | TRBJ1-5 | TRBV15
TGTGCCAGCAGCCGAAGCGGACTTAACATTCAGTACTTC | CASSRSGLNIQYF | - | - | TRBJ2-4 | TRBV7-2
TGTGCCTGGAGTGAGGCAGGATACACAGATACGCAGTATTTT | CAWSEAGYTDTQYF | - | - | TRBJ2-3 | TRBV30
TGCGCCAGCAGAGGTCAGGCCACGGGGGAGCTGTTTTTT | CASRGQATGELFF | - | - | TRBJ2-2 | TRBV10-1
TGTGCCAGTAGTATAGATGGGGGGACAGGGGGTGAAGCTTTCTTT | CASSIDGGTGGEAFF | - | TRBD1 | TRBJ1-1 | TRBV19
TGTGCCAGCAGCTTAGGAACAGGGAGTGGTACTGAAGCTTTCTTT | CASSLGTGSGTEAFF | - | - | TRBJ1-1 | TRBV7-9
TGTGCCGGAACGACTGGGAACACCGGGGAGCTGTTTTTT | CAGTTGNTGELFF | - | - | TRBJ2-2 | TRBV6-1
TGTGCCAGCATCGCGGGAGGGAGCACAGATACGCAGTATTTT | CASIAGGSTDTQYF | - | TRBD2 | TRBJ2-3 | TRBV6-6
TGTGCCAGCTCCCTTGGGGCAGGGAGGACTGAAGCTTTCTTT | CASSLGAGRTEAFF | - | - | TRBJ1-1 | TRBV5-5
TGTGCCAGCAGCCAAGAAGGGGACAGGGGCAATCAGCCCCAGCATTTT | CASSQEGDRGNQPQHF | - | TRBD1 | TRBJ1-5 | TRBV4-2
TGTGCCAGCAGCTTAGGGGGACTAGCGGCTTACAATGAGCAGTTCTTC | CASSLGGLAAYNEQFF | - | TRBD2 | TRBJ2-1 | TRBV11-3
TGCGCCAGCAGCTTGGGCGGTGCCGACTATGGCTACACCTTC | CASSLGGADYGYTF | - | - | TRBJ1-2 | TRBV5-1
TGCGCCAGCACCCCAGGACTAGCGGGAGGGCGTGGCGAGCAGTTCTTC | CASTPGLAGGRGEQFF | - | TRBD2 | TRBJ2-1 | TRBV5-1
TGTGCCAGCAGTGCACAGGGAAGCACCGGGGAGCTGTTTTTT | CASSAQGSTGELFF | - | - | TRBJ2-2 | TRBV6-5